These 18 T cell receptor beta chains originate from one sample sequenced in a study of OX40 agonist ivuxolimab in advanced cancers. Using immunoSEQ multiplex PCR, the repertoire was profiled, and TCRdb retains in-frame clones only, with some absent. The sample shows 90,000 to 100,000 clones, around 85% of them seen only once. Material: CD4+ or CD8+ T cells sorted from blood, obtained in a trial of the OX40 agonist ivuxolimab. The receptor set was obtained from an adult with an advanced solid tumor such as melanoma, head and neck, liver or kidney cancer.

The rearrangement uses TRBV28 and TRBJ1-1, with 7 bases lining up with TRBD1. Per the germline V gene, CDR1 is MDHEN and CDR2 is SYDVKM. There are 17 residues in the CDR3. The trim removed 6 bases at V and 1 base at J, leaving 14 bases unmatched. In nucleotides, the CDR3 is TGTGCCAGCAGCAACTATGGAACAGGGGCAAGGAACACTGAAGCTTTCTTT. As protein: CASSNYGTGARNTEAFF. Complete variable domain (other parts from reference TRBV28 and TRBJ1-1): DVKVTQSSRYLVKRTGEKVFLECVQDMDHENMFWYRQDPGLGLRLIYFSYDVKMKEKGDIPEGYSVSREKKERFSLILESASTNQTSMYLCASSNYGTGARNTEAFFGQGTRLTVV.

The chain uses TRBV5-1 and TRBJ1-1; perhaps TRBD1 as D (5 bases). The length of the CDR3 is 15 residues. Germline lookup yields CDR1 SGHRS and CDR2 YFSETQ. The V gene lost 3 bases and the J gene lost 5 bases, with 17 bases spanning the gap. The CDR3 sequence is CASSSQTVPGTEAFF. The CDR3 region has the DNA TGCGCCAGCAGCTCTCAGACAGTCCCAGGGACTGAAGCTTTCTTT. The entire variable domain, with the rest obtained from reference TRBV5-1 and TRBJ1-1, is as follows: KAGVTQTPRYLIKTRGQQVTLSCSPISGHRSVSWYQQTPGQGLQFLFEYFSETQRNKGNFPGRFSGRQFSNSRSEMNVSTLELGDSALYLCASSSQTVPGTEAFFGQGTRLTVV.

The chain has TRBV19 and TRBJ1-5; no clear D. Germline values: CDR1 LNHDA, CDR2 SQIVND (reference sequence). The CDR3 totals 17 residues. With 2 bases removed from V and 5 bases from J, the gap between germline ends came to 19 bases. The CDR3 DNA sequence: TGTGCCAGTAGTATAACTGCTCCTATCGGCTCTGATCAGCCCCAGCATTTT. Amino acid sequence: CASSITAPIGSDQPQHF.

This clone was observed a single time. The J gene is TRBJ2-7, the V gene TRBV7-9; D gene ambiguous. V gave up 2 bases and J gave up 3 bases, with 5 bases separating them. Germline loops: CDR1 SEHNR, CDR2 FQNEAQ (reference sequence). The CDR3 sequence is 12 residues long. The CDR3 loop is CASSLSIYEQYF. The CDR3 DNA sequence: TGTGCCAGCAGCTTAAGCATCTACGAGCAGTACTTC.

The rearrangement uses TRBV19 and TRBJ1-5; no reliable D call. CDR1 and CDR2 from the germline V gene are LNHDA and SQIVND (reference sequence). This CDR3 comprises 13 residues. V lost 7 bases, J lost 7 bases, and 14 bases lay in between. CDR3 DNA: TGTGCCAGTACCAGCCAGACGGGACAGCCCCAGCATTTT. Residues: CASTSQTGQPQHF.

The V and J genes are TRBV27 and TRBJ2-2, with D perhaps TRBD1 or TRBD2 (6 bases each). CDR1 is MNHEY, CDR2 SMNVEV, per germline (reference sequence). This CDR3 is built from 15 residues. V dropped 2 bases and J dropped 1 base, with 8 bases sitting between them. The DNA for the CDR3 is TGTGCCAGCAGTTTAGCGGGACAGAACACCGGGGAGCTGTTTTTT. As protein: CASSLAGQNTGELFF.

The CDR3 here is CASSTEGAGTEAFF. Written as DNA, the CDR3 is TGCGCCAGCAGCACGGAGGGGGCGGGAACTGAAGCTTTCTTT. The chain is built from TRBV5-1 and TRBJ1-1; 7 bases line up with TRBD1. CDR3 length: 14 residues. The V gene end was trimmed by 4 bases and the J gene end by 5 bases; junction bases not matched to a gene: 8. Germline CDR1 SGHRS, CDR2 YFSETQ.

The V gene is TRBV18, the J gene TRBJ1-4; the D is unclear. The CDR3 sequence is 13 residues long. Trimming removed 4 bases from V and 0 bases from J, with 3 bases in between. The germline V gene has CDR1 KGHSH and CDR2 LQKENI. CDR3: CASSRSTNEKLFF. The CDR3 DNA is TGTGCCAGCTCACGCTCAACTAATGAAAAACTGTTTTTT.

The rearrangement uses TRBV7-2 and TRBJ2-1, with TRBD2 identical over 9 bases. The germline gives CDR1 SGHTA, CDR2 FQGNSA. This CDR3 comprises 16 residues. Germline trimming cut 4 bases from V and 7 bases from J; bases unmatched to any gene: 11. The chain's CDR3 is CASSSIAGARGNEQFF. In nucleotides, the CDR3 is TGTGCCAGCAGCTCCATAGCGGGAGCTAGGGGGAATGAGCAGTTCTTC.

The V gene is TRBV5-1, the J gene TRBJ1-2; 10 bases are a match to TRBD1. This CDR3 is 14 amino acids long. Per germline, CDR1 SGHRS and CDR2 YFSETQ. Losses at the gene ends were 2 bases for V and 7 bases for J; bases not matched to a gene: 5. Written as DNA, the CDR3 is TGCGCCAGCAGCTTCGGGACAGGGGAAGGTGGCTACACCTTC. Amino acid sequence: CASSFGTGEGGYTF.

V usage is TRBV19 and J usage is TRBJ1-5; D is unclear. This CDR3 spans 15 amino acids. Per the germline V gene, CDR1 is LNHDA and CDR2 is SQIVND (reference sequence). Trimming took off 1 base at V and 2 bases at J, with 9 bases between the two ends. The CDR3 DNA is TGTGCCAGTAGTATAGGCCAGGTACGCAATCAGCCCCAGCATTTT. This gives the protein CASSIGQVRNQPQHF.

The CDR3, as DNA: TGTGCCAGCAGCTTATCCGACAGCTATAATTCACCCCTCCACTTT. It encodes CASSLSDSYNSPLHF. The V and J genes are TRBV7-8 and TRBJ1-6, with a tentative D call TRBD1 (5 bases). V dropped 2 bases and J dropped 3 bases, with 8 bases sitting between them. Germline V CDR1 and CDR2: SGHVS, FQNEAQ. The CDR3 sequence is 15 residues long.

V is TRBV7-2 and J is TRBJ1-1, with TRBD1 as a possible D gene (6 bases). There are 14 residues in the CDR3. The ends were cut back, 4 bases at V and 0 bases at J, with 9 bases in the middle. CDR1 is SGHTA and CDR2 is FQGNSA in the germline V gene. CDR3 sequence (DNA): TGTGCCAGCAGCTGGAGGGGGTTGAACACTGAAGCTTTCTTT. This gives the protein CASSWRGLNTEAFF.

The chain has TRBV7-9 and TRBJ1-1; no reliable D call. The CDR3 consists of 14 residues. Trimming took 2 bases from V and 4 from J, leaving 11 bases between them. In germline, CDR1 is SEHNR, CDR2 FQNEAQ (reference sequence). The CDR3 reads CASSLTGQSTEAFF. Here the CDR3 DNA reads TGTGCCAGCAGCTTAACTGGGCAGAGCACTGAAGCTTTCTTT.

The rearrangement uses TRBV6-4 and TRBJ1-1; D is unclear. CDR1 and CDR2 from the germline V gene are MRHNA and SNTAGT. The CDR3 extends over 13 amino acids. The V end was cut by 4 bases, the J end by 2 bases, with 8 bases between. The CDR3 here is CASSARPNTEAFF. The CDR3 bases are TGTGCCAGCAGTGCCCGTCCAAACACTGAAGCTTTCTTT.

V and J are TRBV27 and TRBJ2-1; possible D gene TRBD1, 6 bases. This CDR3 is 15 amino acids long. V lost 8 bases and J lost 3, with 17 bases in between. CDR1 is MNHEY and CDR2 is SMNVEV in the germline V gene (reference sequence). This chain's CDR3 is CASGSVGHDYNEQFF. The CDR3 DNA reads as TGTGCCAGCGGGTCCGTGGGACACGACTACAATGAGCAGTTCTTC.

The chain is built from TRBV5-1 and TRBJ2-6, with a tentative D call TRBD2 (5 bases). The CDR3 consists of 15 residues. Germline V gene lookup returns CDR1 SGHRS and CDR2 YFSETQ. V was shortened by 2 bases and J by 2 bases, with 8 bases between the two germline ends. Written as DNA, the CDR3 is TGCGCCAGCAGCTTTCGGGGTGCTGGGGCCAACGTCCTGACTTTC. Translating gives CASSFRGAGANVLTF.

The rearrangement uses TRBV2 and TRBJ1-3, with D perhaps matching TRBD1 (5 bases). V shed 11 bases and J shed 3 bases, with 11 bases lying between them. Per germline, CDR1 SNHLY and CDR2 FYNNEI. This CDR3 has 12 residues. CDR3 protein: CASGQVGNTIYF. CDR3 DNA: TGTGCCTCCGGACAAGTTGGAAACACCATATATTTT.